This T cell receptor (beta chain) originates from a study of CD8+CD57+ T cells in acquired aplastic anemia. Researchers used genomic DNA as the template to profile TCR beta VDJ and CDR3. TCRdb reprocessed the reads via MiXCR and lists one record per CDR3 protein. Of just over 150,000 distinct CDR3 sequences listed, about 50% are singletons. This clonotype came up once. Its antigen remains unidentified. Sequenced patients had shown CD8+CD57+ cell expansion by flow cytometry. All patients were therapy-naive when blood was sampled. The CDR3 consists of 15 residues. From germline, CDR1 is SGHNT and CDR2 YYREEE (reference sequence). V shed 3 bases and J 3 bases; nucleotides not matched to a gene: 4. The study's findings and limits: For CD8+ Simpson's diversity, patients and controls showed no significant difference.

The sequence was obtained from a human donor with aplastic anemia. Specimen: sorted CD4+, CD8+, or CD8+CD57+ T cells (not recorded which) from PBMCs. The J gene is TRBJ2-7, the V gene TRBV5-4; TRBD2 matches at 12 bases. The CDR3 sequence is CASSSATSGGYEQYF. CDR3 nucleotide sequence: TGTGCCAGCAGCTCTGCGACTAGCGGGGGCTACGAGCAGTACTTC. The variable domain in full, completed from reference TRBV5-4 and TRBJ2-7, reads ETGVTQSPTHLIKTRGQQVTLRCSSQSGHNTVSWYQQALGQGPQFIFQYYREEENGRGNFPPRFSGLQFPNYSSELNVNALELDDSALYLCASSSATSGGYEQYFGPGTRLTVT.